This TCR beta chain derives from a study of CD8+CD57+ T cells in acquired aplastic anemia. Study details: Healthy donor CD4+ samples were sequenced to a depth that averaged around 11 million reads. Notes on the study in general: Sharing between patients and controls was observed for twenty-nine CD8+ CDR3 sequences.

This CDR3 region has 14 residues. CDR1 is SGHRS and CDR2 is YFSETQ in the germline V gene. V was pared by 4 bases and J by 4 bases, with 2 bases of the junction left unmatched. Genomic DNA, the template, was used for profiling of the TCR beta VDJ and CDR3. One entry per CDR3 protein, called by TCRdb with MiXCR from the reads. The sample yields some 410,000 distinct CDR3 sequences, just under 70% seen once. About this clonotype: The antigen remains unidentified.

The sequence came from a human donor in good health, serving as a control. The material sequenced was sorted CD4+, CD8+, or CD8+CD57+ T cells (not recorded which) from PBMCs. V gene TRBV5-1 combines with J gene TRBJ1-2, with TRBD1 identical over 12 bases. The CDR3 DNA reads as TGCGCCAGCAGCGTGGGACAGGGGGCCTATGGCTACACCTTC. Protein product: CASSVGQGAYGYTF.